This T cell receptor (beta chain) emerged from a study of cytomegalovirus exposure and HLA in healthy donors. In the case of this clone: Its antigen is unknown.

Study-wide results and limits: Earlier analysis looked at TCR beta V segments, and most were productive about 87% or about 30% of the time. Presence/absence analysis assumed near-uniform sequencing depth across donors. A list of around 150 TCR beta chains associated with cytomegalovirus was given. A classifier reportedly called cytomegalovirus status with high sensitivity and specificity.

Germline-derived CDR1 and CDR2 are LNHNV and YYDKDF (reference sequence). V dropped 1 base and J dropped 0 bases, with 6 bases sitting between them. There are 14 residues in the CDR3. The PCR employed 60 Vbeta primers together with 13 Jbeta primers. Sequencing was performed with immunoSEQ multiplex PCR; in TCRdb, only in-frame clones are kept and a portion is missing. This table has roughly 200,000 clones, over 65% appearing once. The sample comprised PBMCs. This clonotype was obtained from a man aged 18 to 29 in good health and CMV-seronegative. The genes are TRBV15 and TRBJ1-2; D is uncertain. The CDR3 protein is CATSRVTANYGYTF. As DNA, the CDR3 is TGTGCCACCAGCAGAGTCACAGCTAACTATGGCTACACCTTC.